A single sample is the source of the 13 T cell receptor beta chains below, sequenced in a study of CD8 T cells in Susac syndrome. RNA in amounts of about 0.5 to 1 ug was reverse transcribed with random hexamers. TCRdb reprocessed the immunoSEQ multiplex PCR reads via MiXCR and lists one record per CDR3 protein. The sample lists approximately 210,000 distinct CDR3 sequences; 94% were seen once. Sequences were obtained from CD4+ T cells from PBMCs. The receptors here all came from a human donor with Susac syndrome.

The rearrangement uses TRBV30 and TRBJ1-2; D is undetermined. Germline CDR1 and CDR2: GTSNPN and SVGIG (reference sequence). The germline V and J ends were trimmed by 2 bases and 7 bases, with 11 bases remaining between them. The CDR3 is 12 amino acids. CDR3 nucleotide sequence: TGTGCCTGGAGTATGGGGATAAGTGGCTACACCTTC. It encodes CAWSMGISGYTF.

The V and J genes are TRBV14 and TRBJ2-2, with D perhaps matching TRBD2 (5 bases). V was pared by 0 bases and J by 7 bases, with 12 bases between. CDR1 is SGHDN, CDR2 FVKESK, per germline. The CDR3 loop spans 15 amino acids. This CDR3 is CASSQERRGDGELFF. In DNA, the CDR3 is TGTGCCAGCAGCCAAGAACGTCGGGGAGACGGGGAGCTGTTTTTT.

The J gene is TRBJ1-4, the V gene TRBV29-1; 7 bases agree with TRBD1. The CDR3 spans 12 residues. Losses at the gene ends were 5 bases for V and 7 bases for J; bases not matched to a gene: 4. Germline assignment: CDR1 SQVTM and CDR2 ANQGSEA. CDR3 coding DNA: TGCAGCGTTTTAACAGGGGTTGAAAAACTGTTTTTT. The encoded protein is CSVLTGVEKLFF.

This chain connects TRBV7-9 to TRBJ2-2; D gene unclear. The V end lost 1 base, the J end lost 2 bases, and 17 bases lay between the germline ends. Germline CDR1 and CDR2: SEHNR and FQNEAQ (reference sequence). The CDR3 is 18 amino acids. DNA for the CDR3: TGTGCCAGCAGCTTAGAAGTGATCGTTACTTACAACACCGGGGAGCTGTTTTTT. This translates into CASSLEVIVTYNTGELFF.

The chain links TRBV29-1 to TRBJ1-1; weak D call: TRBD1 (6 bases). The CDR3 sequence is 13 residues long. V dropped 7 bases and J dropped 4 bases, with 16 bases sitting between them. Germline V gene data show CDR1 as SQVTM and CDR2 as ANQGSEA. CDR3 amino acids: CSEYRELSTEAFF. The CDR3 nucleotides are TGCAGCGAATACAGGGAATTGAGCACTGAAGCTTTCTTT.

CDR3 loop: CASSQDRVNTGELFF. In nucleotides, the CDR3 is TGCGCCAGCAGTCAAGACAGGGTAAACACCGGGGAGCTGTTTTTT. V usage is TRBV23-1 and J usage is TRBJ2-2; 7 nucleotides align to TRBD1. TRBV23-1 carries the ORF label, with uncertain function. With 2 bases clipped from V and 2 bases from J, the junction kept 2 bases outside the gene matches. The CDR3 consists of 15 residues.

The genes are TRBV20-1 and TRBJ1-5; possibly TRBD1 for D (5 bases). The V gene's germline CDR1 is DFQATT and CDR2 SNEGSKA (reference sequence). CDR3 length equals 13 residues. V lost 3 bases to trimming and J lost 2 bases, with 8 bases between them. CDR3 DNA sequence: TGCAGTGCTAGCCCGGGGGGCAATCAGCCCCAGCATTTT. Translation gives CSASPGGNQPQHF.

CDR3 region: CASGPTQGLAYGYTF. CDR3 sequence (DNA): TGTGCCAGCGGCCCGACACAGGGGTTGGCCTATGGCTACACCTTC. This chain links TRBV2 with TRBJ1-2; TRBD1 aligns across 7 bases. After removal of 8 bases from V and 4 bases from J, the junction contained 13 bases not matched to a gene. This CDR3 spans 15 amino acids. Per the germline V gene, CDR1 is SNHLY and CDR2 is FYNNEI.

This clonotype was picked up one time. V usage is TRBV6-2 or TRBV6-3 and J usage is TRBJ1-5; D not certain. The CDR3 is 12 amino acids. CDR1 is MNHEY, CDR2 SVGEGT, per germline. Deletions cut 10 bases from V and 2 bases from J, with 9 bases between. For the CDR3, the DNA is TGTGCCACCAAGCGCGGCAATCAGCCCCAGCATTTT. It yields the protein CATKRGNQPQHF.

The CDR3 region is CSFRGGTGSQDTQYF. The CDR3 nucleotides are TGCAGCTTTCGGGGGGGGACAGGGTCACAAGATACGCAGTATTTT. This chain connects TRBV29-1 to TRBJ2-3, with D possibly TRBD1 on 9 matching bases. CDR1 is SQVTM, CDR2 ANQGSEA, per germline. This CDR3 spans 15 amino acids. V was shortened by 8 bases and J by 5 bases, with 23 bases between the two germline ends.

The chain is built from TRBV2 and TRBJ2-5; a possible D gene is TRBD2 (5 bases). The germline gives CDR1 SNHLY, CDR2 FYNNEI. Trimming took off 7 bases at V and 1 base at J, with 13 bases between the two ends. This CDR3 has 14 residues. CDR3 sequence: CASKISESQETQYF. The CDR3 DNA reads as TGTGCCAGCAAAATTAGCGAATCCCAAGAGACCCAGTACTTC.

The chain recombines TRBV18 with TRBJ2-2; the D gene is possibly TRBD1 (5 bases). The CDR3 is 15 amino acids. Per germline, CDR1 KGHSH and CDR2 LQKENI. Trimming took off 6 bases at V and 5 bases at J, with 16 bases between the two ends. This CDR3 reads CASSPQDKITGELFF. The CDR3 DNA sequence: TGTGCCAGCTCGCCTCAGGACAAAATAACCGGGGAGCTGTTTTTT.

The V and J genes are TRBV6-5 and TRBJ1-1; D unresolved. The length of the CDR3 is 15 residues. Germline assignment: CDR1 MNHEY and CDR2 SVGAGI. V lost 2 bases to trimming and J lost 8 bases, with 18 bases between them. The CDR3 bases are TGTGCCAGCAGTTACCCCTCTGGGCAGGCGAACGAAGCTTTCTTT. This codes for CASSYPSGQANEAFF.